This T cell receptor (beta chain) was sequenced for a study of blood T cell repertoires in COVID-19. For the study at large: The analysed material was cDNA or gDNA that came from T cells, B-cell-depleted T cells, or PBMCs.

Trimming took 6 bases from V and 7 from J; bases not matched to a gene: 7. The CDR3 covers 14 residues. From germline, CDR1 is SNHLY and CDR2 FYNNEI. Some clones are missing from TCRdb's copy, which holds only in-frame ones; the method was immunoSEQ multiplex PCR. There are roughly 100,000 clones in the sample; roughly four fifths occur only once, and approximately 15% lies in the top ten. This receptor was obtained from an elderly woman with acute or convalescent COVID-19. Sequenced material: peripheral blood. The chain has TRBV2 and TRBJ2-2; 8 bases align to TRBD1. Written as DNA, the CDR3 is TGTGCCAGCAGCGCCAGGGGGCTAGGCGGGGAGCTGTTTTTT. This codes for CASSARGLGGELFF. Full variable domain (remainder filled in from reference TRBV2 and TRBJ2-2): EPEVTQTPSHQVTQMGQEVILRCVPISNHLYFYWYRQILGQKVEFLVSFYNNEISEKSEIFDDQFSVERPDGSNFTLKIRSTKLEDSAMYFCASSARGLGGELFFGEGSRLTVL.